The source of this T cell receptor beta chain is a study of control samples from healthy donors and cancer patients. TCRdb's table, derived via immunoSEQ multiplex PCR, lists solely in-frame clones and lacks some. The profile shows over 150,000 clones, over 95% of them singletons. V was clipped by 4 bases and J by 6 bases; unmatched bases: 6. The CDR3 sequence is 15 residues long. Germline loops: CDR1 MGHDK, CDR2 SYGVNS. This chain uses TRBV25-1 with TRBJ1-4; 9 nucleotides line up with TRBD1. This receptor was obtained from a woman in her 30s in good health. Input material: blood. The CDR3 nucleotides are TGTGCCAGCAGTGCGAACAGGGGGCAGGATGAAAAACTGTTTTTT. Its translation: CASSANRGQDEKLFF.